The present T cell receptor beta chain was sequenced within a study of beta chain features in type 1 diabetes. General study points: A cDNA-based sequencing approach could over-represent cells with high TCR expression. HLA influence on TCRB rearrangement stayed unresolved here. All four CD4+ subsets of Type 1 diabetes patients contained TCRB CDR3s that were moderately but significantly shorter.

Of the isolated RNA, all was reverse transcribed, and so the sequenced material was expressed TCRB transcripts. This table comes from immunoSEQ multiplex PCR, and its TCRdb copy is limited to in-frame clones, with some not included. The data show fewer than 250,000 clones, about 14% seen once. With regard to this clone: Its antigen is not known.

V dropped 5 bases and J dropped 2; count of bases not matched to a gene: 8. CDR1 and CDR2 (germline): SGHRS, YFSETQ. The CDR3 spans 16 residues. The specimen sequenced was naive CD4+ T cells from blood. The V call is TRBV5-1, the J call TRBJ2-5; TRBD2 matches 11 bases. This receptor was identified in a woman aged 40 to 50 in good health. CDR3 protein: CASRTSGVGGQETQYF. The CDR3 DNA is TGCGCCAGCAGGACTAGCGGGGTCGGAGGGCAAGAGACCCAGTACTTC.